This T cell receptor beta chain was found in a study of blood T cells in healthy people across ages. Trimming removed 6 bases at V and 7 bases at J, with 12 bases between. CDR1 is MDHEN and CDR2 is SYDVKM in the germline V gene. The CDR3 extends over 12 amino acids. PCR was performed a second time for roughly 6 to 12 cycles using a sample-barcoded 5' primer and a J-beta primer mix. TCRdb reprocessed the 5' RACE reads with MiXCR, giving one entry per CDR3 protein. The sample has hundreds of thousands of distinct CDR3 sequences; roughly 48% are singletons. The specimen was blood. The chain links TRBV28 to TRBJ1-2, with a possible D match to TRBD1 (5 bases). This clonotype was obtained from a man older than 75 in good health. This CDR3 reads CASRGAGAGYTF. The CDR3, as DNA: TGTGCCAGCAGGGGCGCTGGGGCTGGCTACACCTTC.